This T cell receptor beta chain stems from a study of cytomegalovirus exposure and HLA in healthy donors. Germline V gene lookup returns CDR1 LGHNT and CDR2 FRNRAP. CDR3 length: 16 residues. With 0 bases clipped from V and 6 bases from J, the junction kept 10 bases outside the gene matches. The data were produced by immunoSEQ multiplex PCR, yet TCRdb's version contains in-frame clones alone and is incomplete. This table holds more than 45,000 clones, more than 85% found once. The chain couples TRBV12-5 to TRBJ2-7; 8 bases are shared with TRBD1. What was sequenced was PBMCs. The source of this sequence is a woman in her thirties in good health and CMV-seronegative. The CDR3 bases are TGTGCTAGTGGTTTGGTAAGTGGGACAGGTTCGTCCGAGCAGTACTTC. Its protein is CASGLVSGTGSSEQYF.